The 15 T cell receptor beta chains in this list originate from one sample, sequenced in a study of human T cells and chemical hapten exposure. Time point indicated: pre-sensitization, week 0. The treatment here: therapeutic diphenylcyclopropenone sensitization with weekly scalp DPC. In TCRdb, the RACE reads were re-called with MiXCR into one record per CDR3 protein. Of about 120,000 distinct CDR3 sequences listed, about 13% are singletons. The sequences come from whole blood, collected in connection with sensitization to the hapten diphenylcyclopropenone (DPC). Source of these receptors: a young woman with alopecia areata. Some clones in this sample may be carry-over from other donors' samples.

The chain carries TRBV20-1 and TRBJ2-5, with TRBD2 matching 15 bases. CDR3 size: 16 residues. V lost 6 bases, J lost 5 bases, and 10 bases stayed unmatched. Germline CDR1 is DFQATT and CDR2 is SNEGSKA (reference sequence). CDR3 loop: CSALRTSGGVGETQYF. The CDR3 bases are TGCAGTGCCCTTAGGACTAGCGGGGGGGTTGGTGAGACCCAGTACTTC.

The chain combines TRBV16 with TRBJ1-1, with 9 bases that match TRBD1. After removal of 3 bases from V and 1 base from J, the junction contained 3 bases not matched to a gene. The V gene's germline CDR1 is KGHSY and CDR2 FQNENV. The CDR3 runs to 15 residues. CDR3 nucleotides: TGTGCCAGCAGCCAGACAGGGGGTCCGAACACTGAAGCTTTCTTT. Its translation: CASSQTGGPNTEAFF.

The table lists this clonotype with many counts. The chain links TRBV7-2 to TRBJ1-6; the D gene is possibly TRBD1 (5 bases). V lost 6 bases to trimming and J lost 8 bases, with 11 bases between them. CDR3 size: 13 residues. CDR1 is SGHTA, CDR2 FQGNSA, per germline. The CDR3 coding sequence is TGTGCCAGCAGTTCAGGGTTCTATTCACCCCTCCACTTT. Encoded protein: CASSSGFYSPLHF.

V gene TRBV6-6 combines with J gene TRBJ2-5, with TRBD1 as a possible D gene (5 bases). The V end was cut by 7 bases, the J end by 3 bases, with 15 bases between. Per the germline V gene, CDR1 is MNHNY and CDR2 is SVGAGI (reference sequence). The CDR3 sequence is 14 residues long. DNA for the CDR3: TGTGCCAGCACCAAGGGGCAACTTAAAGAGACCCAGTACTTC. Its translation: CASTKGQLKETQYF.

In this sample, this clonotype turned up many times. DNA of the CDR3: TGTGCCAGCTCACCGGGAGTGAATAATTCACCCCTCCACTTT. Translating it yields CASSPGVNNSPLHF. The chain couples TRBV18 to TRBJ1-6; no definite D call. This CDR3 has 14 amino acids. Germline-derived CDR1 and CDR2 are KGHSH and LQKENI. With 3 bases removed from V and 5 bases from J, the gap between germline ends came to 8 bases.

A single count supports this clonotype. It may be a read error: a sequence one base away is much more abundant. The V gene is TRBV3-1, the J gene TRBJ1-2; D remains unclear. The CDR3 consists of 13 residues. The germline CDR1 and CDR2 sequences are LGHDT and YNNKEL (reference sequence). V lost 2 bases and J lost 6, with 10 bases in between. The CDR3 region is CASSQWVLDGYTF. The CDR3 region has the DNA TGTGCCAGCAGCCAATGGGTTTTGGATGGCTACACCTTC. Supplemented by reference TRBV3-1 and TRBJ1-2, the full variable domain reads DTAVSQTPKYLVTQMGNDKSIKCEQNLGHDTMYWYKQDSKKFLKIMFSYNNKELIINETVPNRFSPKSPDKAHLNLHINSLELGDSAVYFCASSQWVLDGYTFGSGTRLTVV.

Notes on this clonotype: A much larger clone lies one base from this, so it may be a read error. V and J are TRBV7-3 and TRBJ1-2; 9 bases line up with TRBD1. Germline V gene sequence: CDR1 SGHTA, CDR2 FQGTGA. CDR3 length: 13 amino acids. Here the CDR3 DNA reads TGTGTCAGCAGCTCCAGGACAGGGGATGGCTACACCTTC. It is translated as CVSSSRTGDGYTF.

The sample holds many counts of this clonotype. The chain couples TRBV9 to TRBJ2-3, with 8 nucleotides matching TRBD2. Germline CDR1 reads SGDLS; CDR2 reads YYNGEE. V trimming: 4 bases; J trimming: 3 bases; junction bases outside the gene matches: 4. This CDR3 spans 14 amino acids. The CDR3 is CASSKGLETDTQYF. CDR3 coding DNA: TGTGCCAGCAGCAAGGGACTAGAGACAGATACGCAGTATTTT.

This clonotype was observed many times. V gene TRBV10-2 combines with J gene TRBJ1-2, with D hard to call. The CDR3 loop spans 13 amino acids. Trimming stripped 4 bases from V and 4 bases from J, with 10 bases between. Germline CDR1 reads WSHSY; CDR2 reads SAAADI. The CDR3 nucleotides are TGCGCCAGCAGTGCCGGGCACTTCTATGGCTACACCTTC. Translating it yields CASSAGHFYGYTF.

The gene calls are TRBV4-3 and TRBJ1-4, with D tentatively TRBD1 (5 bases). Trimming removed 3 bases from V and 0 bases from J, with 8 bases in between. Germline V gene lookup returns CDR1 LGHNA and CDR2 YSLEER. The CDR3 has 15 amino acids. The CDR3 DNA reads TGCGCCAGCAGCCACGGACATCCAACTAATGAAAAACTGTTTTTT. It is translated as CASSHGHPTNEKLFF.

This clonotype was detected a few times. The chain has TRBV12-3 or TRBV12-4 and TRBJ2-3; tentatively, D is TRBD2 (6 bases). Trimming removed 7 bases from V and 3 bases from J, with 17 bases in between. The CDR3 spans 15 residues. This CDR3 reads CASTTQRGSTDTQYF. The CDR3 bases are TGTGCCAGCACCACTCAACGGGGGTCGACAGATACGCAGTATTTT.

The chain employs TRBV2 and TRBJ2-4, with 8 bases lining up with TRBD1. CDR3 length: 16 amino acids. CDR1 SNHLY and CDR2 FYNNEI come from the germline V gene. Trimming at V came to 7 bases and at J to 0 bases, leaving 8 bases not matched to a gene. The CDR3 coding sequence is TGTGCCAGCACCATTGGACAGGGAGTAGCCAAAAACATTCAGTACTTC. Amino acid sequence: CASTIGQGVAKNIQYF. Looking up the rest from reference TRBV2 and TRBJ2-4 gives the full variable domain: EPEVTQTPSHQVTQMGQEVILRCVPISNHLYFYWYRQILGQKVEFLVSFYNNEISEKSEIFDDQFSVERPDGSNFTLKIRSTKLEDSAMYFCASTIGQGVAKNIQYFGAGTRLSVL.

The chain uses TRBV12-3 or TRBV12-4 and TRBJ1-6, with 12 bases that match TRBD1. The length of the CDR3 is 16 residues. After removal of 3 bases from V and 7 bases from J, the junction contained 4 bases not matched to a gene. The chain's CDR3 is CASSLGQGARNSPLHF. CDR3 sequence (DNA): TGTGCCAGCAGTTTGGGACAGGGGGCGCGAAATTCACCCCTCCACTTT.

This sequence joins TRBV11-2 and TRBJ2-1, with 14 nucleotides matching TRBD2. V was pared by 4 bases and J by 6 bases, with 5 bases of the junction left unmatched. Germline V gene data show CDR1 as SGHAT and CDR2 as FQNNGV. CDR3 length: 16 residues. In nucleotides, the CDR3 is TGTGCCAGCAGCTCCCGAGGACTAGCGGGGGGCAATGAGCAGTTCTTC. As protein: CASSSRGLAGGNEQFF. The complete variable domain, with remaining parts taken from reference TRBV11-2 and TRBJ2-1, reads EAGVAQSPRYKIIEKRQSVAFWCNPISGHATLYWYQQILGQGPKLLIQFQNNGVVDDSQLPKDRFSAERLKGVDSTLKIQPAKLEDSAVYLCASSSRGLAGGNEQFFGPGTRLTVL.

This clonotype turned up a few times. The V gene is TRBV7-2, the J gene TRBJ1-2, with D perhaps matching TRBD1 (5 bases). This CDR3 is built from 13 residues. V was cut by 5 bases and J by 4 bases, with 11 bases left in between. CDR1 and CDR2 from the germline V gene are SGHTA and FQGNSA. The CDR3 coding sequence is TGTGCCAGCAGCCCCCTGGGGGGCTATGGCTACACCTTC. Translated: CASSPLGGYGYTF.